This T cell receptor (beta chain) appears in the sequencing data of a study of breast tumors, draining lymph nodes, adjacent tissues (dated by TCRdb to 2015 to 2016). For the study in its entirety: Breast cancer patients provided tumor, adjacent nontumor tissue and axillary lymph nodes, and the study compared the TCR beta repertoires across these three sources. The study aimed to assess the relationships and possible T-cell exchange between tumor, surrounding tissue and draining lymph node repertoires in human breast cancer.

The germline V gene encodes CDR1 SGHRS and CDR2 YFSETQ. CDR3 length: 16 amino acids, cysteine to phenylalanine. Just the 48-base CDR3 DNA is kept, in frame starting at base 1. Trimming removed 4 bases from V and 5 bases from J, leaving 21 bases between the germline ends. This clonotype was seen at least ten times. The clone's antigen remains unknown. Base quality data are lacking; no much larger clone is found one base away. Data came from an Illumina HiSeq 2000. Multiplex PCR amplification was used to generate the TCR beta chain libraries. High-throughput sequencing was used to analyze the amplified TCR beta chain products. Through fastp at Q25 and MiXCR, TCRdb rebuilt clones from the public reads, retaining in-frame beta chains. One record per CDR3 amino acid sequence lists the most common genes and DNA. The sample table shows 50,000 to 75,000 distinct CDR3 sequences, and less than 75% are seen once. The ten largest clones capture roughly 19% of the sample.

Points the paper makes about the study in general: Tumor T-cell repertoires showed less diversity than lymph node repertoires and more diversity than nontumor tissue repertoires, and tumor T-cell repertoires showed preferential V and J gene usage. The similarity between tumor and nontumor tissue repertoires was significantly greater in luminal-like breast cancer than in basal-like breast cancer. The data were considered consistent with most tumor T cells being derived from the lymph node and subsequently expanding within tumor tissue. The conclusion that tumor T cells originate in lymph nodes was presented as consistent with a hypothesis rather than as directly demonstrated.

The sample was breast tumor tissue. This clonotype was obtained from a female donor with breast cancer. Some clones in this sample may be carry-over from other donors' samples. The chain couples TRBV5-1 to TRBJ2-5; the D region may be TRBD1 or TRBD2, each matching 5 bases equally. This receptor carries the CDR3 CASSEGTAVLRETQYF. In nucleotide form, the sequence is TGCGCCAGCAGCGAGGGGACGGCCGTGCTCCGGGAGACCCAGTACTTC.